The rows below give T cell receptor beta chains drawn from one sample of a study of T cell responses to AZD1222 COVID-19 vaccine. The assay was immunoSEQ multiplex PCR, and TCRdb's table has in-frame clones only and misses some. The sample has over 50,000 clones, around 82% seen once; the top ten hold about 27%. The input for sequencing was peripheral blood, taken 28 days after the second AZD1222 dose. The receptors here all came from an adult who received the AZD1222 COVID-19 vaccine. Both conserved end residues are part of each CDR3. Fields, in order: V gene, CDR3 length, J gene, D gene, clone size, CDR3 protein, CDR3 DNA. The D gene is left open where the match is weak. The listing skips clone size in some rows; elsewhere it reads once, few, many or a size class.

TRBV6-1	16	TRBJ2-1	TRBD2	-	CASSEALELAGGNEFF	TGTGCCAGCAGTGAAGCGCTTGAGCTAGCGGGGGGGAACGAGTTCTTC
TRBV30	15	TRBJ2-7	-	-	CAWSVLGSYSYEQYF	TGTGCCTGGAGTGTACTCGGGTCCTACTCCTACGAGCAGTACTTC
TRBV4-3	14	TRBJ2-1	-	-	CASSQARNTPQEFF	TGCGCCAGCAGCCAAGCCAGGAACACCCCGCAGGAGTTCTTC
TRBV7-2	14	TRBJ2-1	TRBD2	-	CASSSRTSRNEQFF	TGTGCCAGCAGCTCCCGGACTAGTCGCAATGAGCAGTTCTTC
TRBV7-9	14	TRBJ1-4	TRBD1	-	CASSSQGAGEKLFF	TGTGCCAGCAGCTCACAGGGGGCAGGTGAAAAACTGTTTTTT
TRBV7-9	14	TRBJ2-7	-	few	CASSLAPTRGEQYF	TGTGCCAGCAGCTTAGCGCCTACCCGGGGGGAGCAGTACTTC
TRBV19	13	TRBJ2-1	-	-	CASSVGPYNEQFF	TGTGCCAGTAGTGTCGGGCCTTACAATGAGCAGTTCTTC
TRBV19	14	TRBJ1-5	-	-	CASSISRGVEPQHF	TGTGCCAGTAGTATTTCCAGGGGCGTGGAGCCCCAGCATTTT
TRBV9	14	TRBJ2-2	-	-	CASSEQRRAGELFF	-
TRBV5-4	15	TRBJ2-1	-	-	CASSLVGAGRNEQFF	TGTGCCAGCAGCTTGGTCGGAGCTGGTCGCAATGAGCAGTTCTTC
TRBV24-1	16	TRBJ2-5	TRBD2	-	CATSDSRLAGEETQYF	TGTGCCACCAGTGATTCCCGACTAGCGGGAGAAGAGACCCAGTACTTC
TRBV5-1	14	TRBJ1-1	-	-	CASSLAGDGTEAFF	TGCGCCAGCAGCTTGGCCGGGGATGGGACTGAAGCTTTCTTT
TRBV19	14	TRBJ1-1	-	-	CASSIQDRNTEAFF	TGTGCCAGTAGTATCCAGGACAGGAACACTGAAGCTTTCTTT
TRBV5-1	14	TRBJ2-3	TRBD2	once	CASSLLAGTDTQYF	TGCGCCAGCAGCCTCCTAGCGGGCACAGATACGCAGTATTTT
TRBV28	15	TRBJ1-2	-	once	CASSLDTRPSFGYTF	TGTGCCAGCAGTCTAGACACACGACCCTCCTTCGGCTACACCTTC
TRBV7-9	13	TRBJ1-1	-	-	CASSPNAGPEAFF	TGTGCCAGCAGCCCCAATGCGGGTCCTGAAGCTTTCTTT
TRBV5-1	13	TRBJ1-6	-	-	CASSRDITSPLHF	TGCGCCAGCAGCCGGGACATCACTTCACCCCTCCACTTT
TRBV27	13	TRBJ1-3	-	-	CASSLRDGNTIYF	TGTGCCAGCAGTCTCCGGGATGGAAACACCATATATTTT
TRBV27	16	TRBJ1-5	TRBD1	-	CASSPTGSGRNQPQHF	TGTGCCAGCAGTCCGACAGGGTCCGGGCGCAATCAGCCCCAGCATTTT
TRBV2	15	TRBJ1-2	-	-	CASSEPRQQGYGYTF	TGTGCCAGCAGTGAGCCCCGACAGCAGGGGTATGGCTACACCTTC
TRBV7-8	12	TRBJ1-6	-	-	CASSHLGSPLHF	TGTGCCAGCAGCCACCTCGGGTCACCCCTCCACTTT
TRBV7-6	12	TRBJ1-2	-	-	CASSLGQQDYTF	TGTGCCAGCAGCTTGGGGCAGCAGGACTACACCTTC
TRBV6-6	14	TRBJ2-7	-	-	CASSLGSSPDEQYF	TGTGCCAGCAGTTTAGGGAGCTCACCCGACGAGCAGTACTTC
TRBV7-9	18	TRBJ2-5	TRBD2	-	CASSPGLAGERNRETQYF	TGTGCCAGCAGCCCGGGACTAGCGGGAGAGAGAAATAGAGAGACCCAGTACTTC
TRBV15	14	TRBJ2-7	-	-	CATSRDWGNYEQYF	TGTGCCACCAGCCGGGACTGGGGGAACTACGAGCAGTACTTC
TRBV11-2	13	TRBJ2-7	TRBD2	-	CASRGGTTYEQYF	TGTGCCAGCAGGGGCGGGACTACCTACGAGCAGTACTTC
TRBV7-6	15	TRBJ2-7	TRBD2	-	CASSSQGDYSYEQYF	TGTGCCAGCAGCTCCCAAGGGGACTACTCCTACGAGCAGTACTTC
TRBV10-2	16	TRBJ2-7	-	-	CASSVLGQRSSGEQYF	TGCGCCAGCAGTGTACTTGGACAGCGATCCTCGGGCGAGCAGTACTTC
TRBV27	11	TRBJ1-1	-	-	CASSLMKEAFF	TGTGCCAGCAGTTTAATGAAGGAAGCTTTCTTT
TRBV6-5	12	TRBJ1-1	-	few	CASRWYGNEAFF	TGTGCCAGCAGGTGGTACGGGAATGAAGCTTTCTTT
TRBV19	14	TRBJ1-1	-	-	CASRQGGIPTEAFF	TGTGCCAGTAGGCAGGGAGGGATACCCACTGAAGCTTTCTTT
TRBV10-3	12	TRBJ2-7	-	-	CAISDSSYEQYF	TGTGCCATCAGTGACAGCTCCTACGAGCAGTACTTC
TRBV3-1/TRBV3-2	16	TRBJ1-2	-	-	CASSRRGLRGSDGYTF	TGTGCCAGCAGTCGAAGAGGTTTGCGGGGTTCGGATGGCTACACCTTC
TRBV5-1	13	TRBJ2-5	-	-	CASSLRRQETQYF	TGCGCCAGCAGCTTGCGGCGGCAAGAGACCCAGTACTTC
TRBV28	16	TRBJ1-1	-	few	CASSLGGGVLNTEAFF	TGTGCCAGCAGTTTGGGAGGGGGGGTATTGAACACTGAAGCTTTCTTT
TRBV6-4	15	TRBJ2-2	-	-	CASSDSKRSTGELFF	TGTGCCAGCAGTGACTCGAAGCGGAGCACCGGGGAGCTGTTTTTT
TRBV28	15	TRBJ1-5	-	-	CASSLGVRGNQPQHF	TGTGCCAGCAGCCTTGGAGTTCGGGGCAATCAGCCCCAGCATTTT
TRBV28	15	TRBJ2-1	-	-	CASSLGGYSYNEQFF	TGTGCCAGCAGCCTTGGGGGGTACTCCTACAATGAGCAGTTCTTC
TRBV12-5	16	TRBJ2-2	-	medium-sized	CASGLSWSGNTGELFF	TGTGCTAGTGGTTTGAGTTGGTCAGGGAACACCGGGGAGCTGTTTTTT
TRBV6-2/TRBV6-3	11	TRBJ2-5	-	-	CASSSGETQYF	TGTGCCAGCAGTTCAGGGGAGACCCAGTACTTC
TRBV5-8	16	TRBJ2-3	TRBD2	-	CASSWNRGGRADTQYF	TGTGCCAGCAGCTGGAACCGGGGCGGGAGGGCGGATACGCAGTATTTT
TRBV19	15	TRBJ1-1	-	-	CASRGGGWDNTEAFF	TGTGCCAGTAGGGGAGGGGGTTGGGATAACACTGAAGCTTTCTTT
TRBV18	17	TRBJ1-2	-	-	CASSSGAQGLTNYGYTF	TGTGCCAGCTCATCAGGGGCACAGGGATTAACTAACTATGGCTACACCTTC